Listed below are T cell receptor beta chains from one sample, sequenced in a study of identifying expanded T cells in peripheral blood. The method was immunoSEQ multiplex PCR; TCRdb's version includes in-frame clones alone and lacks a portion of them. The sample has over 100,000 clones, about 87% seen once. The sequenced sample was blood. These receptors came from a person between 18 and 75 years old in good health. Both conserved end residues are part of each CDR3. Fields, in order: J gene, D gene, V gene, clone size, CDR3 protein, CDR3 DNA. D genes are given only for firm matches. A row's size may be missing; if present it is once, few, many or a size class.

J: TRBJ2-7; D: .; V: TRBV5-1; size: .; CDR3: CASSFGGLGSEQYF; DNA: TGCGCCAGCAGCTTCGGGGGTCTAGGGAGCGAGCAGTACTTC
J: TRBJ2-1; D: TRBD2; V: TRBV7-9; size: once; CDR3: CASSSGAGGLRNEQFF; DNA: TGTGCCAGCAGCTCAGGAGCGGGAGGCCTGCGGAATGAGCAGTTCTTC
J: TRBJ2-5; D: TRBD2; V: TRBV5-4; size: .; CDR3: CASSLFRGEETQYF; DNA: TGTGCCAGCAGCTTGTTCCGGGGGGAGGAGACCCAGTACTTC
J: TRBJ2-1; D: TRBD1; V: TRBV5-6; size: .; CDR3: CASSLPRTGLNNEQFF; DNA: TGTGCCAGCAGCTTACCTAGGACAGGGTTAAACAATGAGCAGTTCTTC
J: TRBJ1-5; D: .; V: TRBV6-1; size: .; CDR3: CASSDMEAQHF; DNA: TGTGCCAGCAGTGATATGGAAGCCCAGCATTTT
J: TRBJ2-3; D: TRBD2; V: TRBV6-4; size: .; CDR3: CASSETSGGADTQYF; DNA: TGTGCCAGCAGTGAAACTAGCGGGGGTGCAGATACGCAGTATTTT
J: TRBJ2-7; D: .; V: TRBV5-1; size: .; CDR3: CASSLEAGSNRYEQYF; DNA: TGCGCCAGCAGCTTGGAGGCAGGGTCCAACCGCTACGAGCAGTACTTC
J: TRBJ2-5; D: TRBD1; V: TRBV5-4; size: .; CDR3: CASRRGQDGETQYF; DNA: TGTGCCAGCAGGAGGGGGCAGGATGGCGAGACCCAGTACTTC
J: TRBJ2-1; D: .; V: TRBV18; size: .; CDR3: CASSRGQSSYNEQFF; DNA: TGTGCCAGCTCCCGAGGACAGAGCTCCTACAATGAGCAGTTCTTC
J: TRBJ1-1; D: .; V: TRBV25-1; size: .; CDR3: CASRRRENTEAFF; DNA: TGTGCCAGCCGCCGACGGGAGAACACTGAAGCTTTCTTT
J: TRBJ1-4; D: TRBD1; V: TRBV28; size: .; CDR3: CASTDRANYEKLFF; DNA: TGTGCCAGCACGGACAGGGCGAATTATGAAAAACTGTTTTTT
J: TRBJ2-5; D: TRBD2; V: TRBV5-5; size: few; CDR3: CASSSTSGRETQYF; DNA: TGTGCCAGCAGCTCGACTAGCGGGAGGGAGACCCAGTACTTC
J: TRBJ1-1; D: .; V: TRBV7-2; size: few; CDR3: CASSFYSTEAFF; DNA: TGTGCCAGCAGCTTCTATTCGACTGAAGCTTTCTTT
J: TRBJ2-7; D: TRBD2; V: TRBV7-2; size: .; CDR3: CASSLNSGLARQGGYF; DNA: TGTGCCAGCAGCTTAAACTCGGGACTAGCGAGGCAGGGGGGGTACTTC
J: TRBJ2-3; D: TRBD1; V: TRBV7-2; size: .; CDR3: CASSLRTGGADTQYF; DNA: TGTGCCAGCAGCCTCCGGACAGGGGGCGCAGATACGCAGTATTTT
J: TRBJ2-7; D: .; V: TRBV28; size: .; CDR3: CASSPSGYSYYEQYF; DNA: TGTGCCAGCAGTCCATCAGGGTACTCTTACTACGAGCAGTACTTC
J: TRBJ2-5; D: .; V: TRBV7-6; size: .; CDR3: CASSLLVGGQETQYF; DNA: TGTGCCAGCAGCCTCCTGGTAGGAGGCCAAGAGACCCAGTACTTC
J: TRBJ2-2; D: TRBD2; V: TRBV15; size: .; CDR3: CATSSRSSGRAGTGELFF; DNA: TGTGCCACCAGCAGTAGGTCTAGCGGGAGGGCCGGTACCGGGGAGCTGTTTTTT
J: TRBJ1-2; D: .; V: TRBV20-1; size: once; CDR3: CSADEGYGYTF; DNA: TGCAGTGCCGATGAGGGGTATGGCTACACCTTC
J: TRBJ2-7; D: .; V: TRBV4-1; size: .; CDR3: CASSQGAVGGALDEQYF; DNA: TGCGCCAGCAGCCAAGGAGCTGTCGGAGGGGCCCTAGACGAGCAGTACTTC
J: TRBJ2-1; D: TRBD1; V: TRBV11-3; size: .; CDR3: CASSPGTGYNEQFF; DNA: TGTGCCAGCAGCCCCGGGACAGGGTACAATGAGCAGTTCTTC
J: TRBJ2-7; D: TRBD1; V: TRBV27; size: once; CDR3: CASSFNRGDEQYF; DNA: TGTGCCAGCAGTTTCAACAGGGGCGACGAGCAGTACTTC
J: TRBJ1-5; D: .; V: TRBV2; size: .; CDR3: CASNEGPSFNQPQHF; DNA: TGTGCCAGCAACGAGGGACCTTCTTTTAATCAGCCCCAGCATTTT
J: TRBJ2-5; D: .; V: TRBV28; size: .; CDR3: CASSPRDRQETQYF; DNA: TGTGCCAGCAGTCCCCGGGATCGCCAAGAGACCCAGTACTTC
J: TRBJ2-7; D: .; V: TRBV5-1; size: .; CDR3: CASSLSSSSYEQYF; DNA: TGCGCCAGCAGCTTGTCGAGTTCCTCCTACGAGCAGTACTTC
J: TRBJ2-7; D: TRBD1; V: TRBV6-5; size: .; CDR3: CATRTGGGEQYF; DNA: TGTGCCACCCGGACAGGGGGAGGGGAGCAGTACTTC
J: TRBJ1-5; D: TRBD1; V: TRBV5-1; size: .; CDR3: CASSPTGSNQPQHF; DNA: TGCGCCAGCAGCCCGACAGGGAGCAATCAGCCCCAGCATTTT
J: TRBJ2-3; D: TRBD2; V: TRBV6-6; size: few; CDR3: CASSYSGRTDTQYF; DNA: TGTGCCAGCAGTTACTCCGGGAGGACAGATACGCAGTATTTT
J: TRBJ1-6; D: TRBD1; V: TRBV7-3; size: .; CDR3: CASSRQGAGSPLHF; DNA: TGTGCCAGCAGCAGACAGGGGGCAGGATCACCCCTCCACTTT
J: TRBJ1-1; D: .; V: TRBV7-9; size: .; CDR3: CASSLGQIALNTEAFF; DNA: TGTGCCAGCAGCTTAGGCCAGATTGCTCTGAACACTGAAGCTTTCTTT
J: TRBJ2-7; D: .; V: TRBV29-1; size: .; CDR3: CSVEDTGDAYEQYF; DNA: TGCAGCGTTGAAGACACGGGGGATGCCTACGAGCAGTACTTC
J: TRBJ2-7; D: TRBD1; V: TRBV11-3; size: .; CDR3: CASSLDGGQYEQYF; DNA: TGTGCCAGCAGCTTAGATGGGGGACAGTACGAGCAGTACTTC
J: TRBJ1-5; D: TRBD1; V: TRBV7-2; size: .; CDR3: CASSNGQGGQPQHF; DNA: TGTGCCAGCAGTAATGGACAGGGCGGCCAGCCCCAGCATTTT
J: TRBJ2-5; D: .; V: TRBV9; size: .; CDR3: CASSVARGRGETQYF; DNA: TGTGCCAGCAGCGTAGCAAGGGGGCGGGGAGAGACCCAGTACTTC
J: TRBJ1-5; D: .; V: TRBV5-1; size: .; CDR3: CASSSLGGNQPQHF; DNA: TGCGCCAGCAGCTCCCTTGGCGGCAATCAGCCCCAGCATTTT
J: TRBJ1-5; D: TRBD1; V: TRBV2; size: .; CDR3: CASGGQGQYYSNQPQHF; DNA: TGTGCCAGCGGAGGACAGGGACAATATTATAGCAATCAGCCCCAGCATTTT
J: TRBJ1-5; D: .; V: TRBV19; size: .; CDR3: CASTGSKQPQHF; DNA: TGTGCCAGTACTGGGTCCAAGCAGCCCCAGCATTTT
J: TRBJ2-7; D: .; V: TRBV2; size: .; CDR3: CASSDRGYEQYF; DNA: TGTGCCAGCAGTGACCGCGGCTACGAGCAGTACTTC
J: TRBJ1-1; D: .; V: TRBV30; size: .; CDR3: CAWSLGSNTEAFF; DNA: TGTGCCTGGAGTTTAGGGTCCAACACTGAAGCTTTCTTT
J: TRBJ2-3; D: TRBD2; V: TRBV19; size: .; CDR3: CASSTGTSQGTDTQYF; DNA: TGTGCCAGTAGTACCGGGACTAGCCAAGGAACAGATACGCAGTATTTT
J: TRBJ1-4; D: .; V: TRBV11-2; size: .; CDR3: CASSLGNQGIGEKLFF; DNA: TGTGCCAGCAGCTTAGGCAACCAGGGAATCGGGGAAAAACTGTTTTTT
J: TRBJ2-7; D: .; V: TRBV19; size: .; CDR3: CASSRQASYEQYF; DNA: TGTGCCAGTAGTAGACAGGCCTCCTACGAGCAGTACTTC
J: TRBJ2-5; D: TRBD1; V: TRBV5-1; size: .; CDR3: CASSPGQGQETQYF; DNA: TGCGCCAGCAGCCCAGGACAGGGACAAGAGACCCAGTACTTC
J: TRBJ2-3; D: .; V: TRBV9; size: once; CDR3: CASSDLADTQYF; DNA: TGTGCCAGCAGCGACCTAGCAGATACGCAGTATTTT
J: TRBJ1-3; D: .; V: TRBV19; size: .; CDR3: CASSIDRLTRVFSGNTIYF; DNA: TGTGCCAGTAGTATAGATCGACTGACTAGGGTCTTCTCTGGAAACACCATATATTTT
J: TRBJ2-1; D: TRBD2; V: TRBV5-4; size: .; CDR3: CASSSTGTSGRGYNEQFF; DNA: TGTGCCAGCAGTTCAACCGGGACTAGCGGGAGGGGCTACAATGAGCAGTTCTTC
J: TRBJ1-2; D: .; V: TRBV5-6; size: .; CDR3: CASSPRRAGNYGYTF; DNA: TGTGCCAGCAGCCCCAGGCGGGCGGGAAACTATGGCTACACCTTC
J: TRBJ1-1; D: .; V: TRBV5-1; size: .; CDR3: CASSYDSGTEAFF; DNA: TGCGCCAGCAGCTACGACTCCGGCACTGAAGCTTTCTTT
J: TRBJ1-3; D: .; V: TRBV7-2; size: .; CDR3: CASSLGSGNTIYF; DNA: TGTGCCAGCAGCTTGGGGTCTGGAAACACCATATATTTT
J: TRBJ1-1; D: .; V: TRBV18; size: few; CDR3: CASSEGSGAEAFF; DNA: TGTGCCAGCTCAGAGGGATCGGGCGCTGAAGCTTTCTTT
J: TRBJ2-3; D: .; V: TRBV19; size: .; CDR3: CASRRAGSTDTQYF; DNA: TGTGCCAGTCGGAGGGCAGGGTCCACAGATACGCAGTATTTT
J: TRBJ1-2; D: .; V: TRBV19; size: .; CDR3: CASSAMGRTYGYTF; DNA: TGTGCCAGTAGCGCGATGGGAAGGACATATGGCTACACCTTC
J: TRBJ1-2; D: .; V: TRBV6-5; size: .; CDR3: CASSLRGNYGYTF; DNA: TGTGCCAGCAGTTTACGGGGAAACTATGGCTACACCTTC